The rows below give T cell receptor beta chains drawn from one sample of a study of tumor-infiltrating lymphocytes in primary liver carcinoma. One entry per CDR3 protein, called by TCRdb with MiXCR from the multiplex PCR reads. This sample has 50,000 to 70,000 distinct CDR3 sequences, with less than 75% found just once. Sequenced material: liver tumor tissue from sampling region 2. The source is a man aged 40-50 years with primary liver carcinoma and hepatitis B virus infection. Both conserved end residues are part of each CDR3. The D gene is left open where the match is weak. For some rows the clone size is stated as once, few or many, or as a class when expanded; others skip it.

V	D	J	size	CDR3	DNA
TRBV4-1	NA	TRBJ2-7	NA	CASSHAGTTSYEQYF	TGCGCCAGCAGCCATGCGGGCACTACCTCCTACGAGCAGTACTTC
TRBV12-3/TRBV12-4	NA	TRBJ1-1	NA	CASSLSDLTEAFF	TGTGCCAGCAGTTTATCGGATCTCACTGAAGCTTTCTTT
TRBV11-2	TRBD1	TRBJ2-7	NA	CASSLDTGVGEQYF	TGTGCCAGCAGCTTAGACACAGGGGTGGGCGAGCAGTACTTC
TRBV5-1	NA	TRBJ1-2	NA	CTNSLAGFAEYGYTF	TGCACCAACAGCTTGGCGGGTTTCGCTGAGTATGGCTACACCTTC
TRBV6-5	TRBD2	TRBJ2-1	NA	CASSPRIAGITEQFF	TGTGCCAGCAGTCCAAGAATAGCGGGAATTACTGAGCAGTTCTTC
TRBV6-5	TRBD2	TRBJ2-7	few	CASSYSVREGRTYEQYF	TGTGCCAGCAGTTACTCCGTTAGGGAGGGTAGGACCTACGAGCAGTACTTC
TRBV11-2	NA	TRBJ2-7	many	CASSYQTEAYEQYF	TGTGCCAGCAGCTACCAGACGGAGGCCTACGAGCAGTACTTC
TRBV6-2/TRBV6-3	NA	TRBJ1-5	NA	CASTYGGNQPQHF	TGTGCCAGCACCTACGGGGGGAATCAGCCCCAGCATTTT
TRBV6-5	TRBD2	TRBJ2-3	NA	CASNQGLVGTDTQYF	TGTGCCAGCAACCAAGGACTAGTGGGAACAGATACGCAGTATTTT
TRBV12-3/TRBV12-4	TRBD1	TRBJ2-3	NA	CASSLETGGSTNTQYF	TGTGCCAGCAGTTTAGAGACAGGGGGTAGCACAAATACGCAGTATTTT
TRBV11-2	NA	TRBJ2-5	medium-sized	CASSLVSGSKETQYF	TGTGCCAGCAGCTTAGTGTCGGGATCGAAAGAGACCCAGTACTTC
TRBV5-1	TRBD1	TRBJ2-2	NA	CASSLAGTGNTRELFF	TGCGCCAGCAGCCTAGCCGGGACAGGGAACACAAGGGAGCTGTTTTTT
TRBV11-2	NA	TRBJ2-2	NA	CASSFAGLNTWELVF	TGTGCCAGCAGCTTTGCGGGATTGAACACCTGGGAGCTGGTTTTT
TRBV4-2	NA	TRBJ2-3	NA	CASSQDPALMADTQYF	TGTGCCAGCAGCCAAGACCCAGCCCTAATGGCAGATACGCAGTATTTC
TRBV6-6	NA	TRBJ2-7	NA	CISSDSGRVYEQYF	TGTATCAGCAGTGATTCAGGCAGGGTCTACGAGCAGTACTTC
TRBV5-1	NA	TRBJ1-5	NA	CASSLSGNDQPQHF	TGCGCCAGCAGCTTGTCAGGGAACGATCAACCCCAACATTTT
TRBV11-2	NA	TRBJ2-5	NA	CASSQAHGGGKETQYF	TGCGCCAGCAGCCAAGCCCATGGTGGGGGGAAAGAGACCCAGTACTTC
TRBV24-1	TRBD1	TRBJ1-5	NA	CATSDSDRGQPQHF	TGTGCCACCAGTGATTCTGACAGGGGTCAGCCCCAGCATTTT
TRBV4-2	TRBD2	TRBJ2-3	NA	CASSQVALLAEATDIQYF	TGTGCCAGCAGCCAAGTGGCGCTTCTAGCGGAAGCGACAGATATACAGTATTTT
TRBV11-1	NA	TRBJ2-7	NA	CASSPRDARFYEQYF	TGTGCCAGCAGCCCCCGGGACGCCCGTTTCTACGAGCAGTACTTC
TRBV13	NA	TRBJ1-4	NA	CVSSPNMGKLFF	TGTGTCAGCAGCCCTAACATGGGAAAACTGTTCTTT
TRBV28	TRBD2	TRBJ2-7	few	CANSLGVASGMREQYF	TGTGCCAACAGTTTAGGGGTCGCTAGCGGGATGCGCGAGCAGTACTTC
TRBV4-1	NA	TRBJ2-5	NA	CASSRDGVQETQYF	TGCGCCAGCAGCCGGGATGGGGTGCAAGAGACCCAGTACTTC
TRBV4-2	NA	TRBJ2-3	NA	CASSQESTYTDTQYF	TGTGCCAGCAGCCAGGAGTCTACTTACACAGATACGCAGTATTTT
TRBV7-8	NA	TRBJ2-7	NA	CASNLGLVAEQYF	TGTGCCAGCAACTTGGGTCTGGTGGCGGAGCAGTACTTC
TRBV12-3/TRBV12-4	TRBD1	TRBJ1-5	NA	CPSRQTGLPDQPQHF	TGTCCCAGCAGGCAGACAGGGCTACCAGATCAGCCCCAGCATTTT
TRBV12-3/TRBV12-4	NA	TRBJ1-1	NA	CASSPDSPAQWLNTEAFF	TGTGCCAGCAGCCCTGACTCACCAGCCCAGTGGTTGAACACTGAAGCTTTCTTT
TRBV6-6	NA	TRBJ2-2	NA	CASCKRGRAGTGELFF	TGTGCCAGCTGTAAAAGGGGGAGGGCCGGGACCGGGGAACTGTTTTTT
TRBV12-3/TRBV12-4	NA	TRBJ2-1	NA	CASRRGTGNEQFF	TGTGCCAGCCGCCGGGGGACGGGCAATGAGCAGTTCTTC
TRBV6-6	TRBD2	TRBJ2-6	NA	CASRPGLAGYSGASVMTF	TGTGCCAGCAGGCCCGGACTAGCGGGATACTCTGGGGCCAGCGTCATGACTTTC
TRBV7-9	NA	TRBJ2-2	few	CASRLNTGELFF	TGTGCCAGCAGGTTGAATACCGGGGAGCTGTTTTTT
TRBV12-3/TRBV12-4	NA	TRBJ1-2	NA	CASSLEGRGYTF	TGTGCCAGCAGTTTAGAGGGTCGCGGCTACACCTTC
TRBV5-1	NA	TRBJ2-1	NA	CASKADGHNEQFF	TGCGCCAGCAAAGCCGACGGACACAATGAGCAGTTCTTC
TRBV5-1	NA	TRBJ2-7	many	CASSLDVAAGEQYF	TGCGCCAGCAGCTTGGACGTAGCTGCGGGCGAGCAGTACTTC
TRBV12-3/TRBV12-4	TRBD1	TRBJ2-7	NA	CAYSMGTGGSYGQYF	TGTGCCTACAGTATGGGGACAGGGGGGTCCTATGGGCAGTACTTC
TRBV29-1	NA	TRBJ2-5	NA	CRVWGEQETQYF	TGCAGAGTTTGGGGGGAGCAAGAGACCCAGTACTTC
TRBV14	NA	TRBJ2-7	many	CASSQGSQSSSYEQYF	TGTGCCAGCAGCCAAGGTTCGCAGTCATCCTCCTACGAGCAGTACTTC
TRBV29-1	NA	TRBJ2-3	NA	CSVSGAGASDSQYF	TGCAGCGTTTCCGGGGCAGGGGCGTCAGATTCGCAGTATTTT
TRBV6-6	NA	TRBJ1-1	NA	CANSFQGNTEAFF	TGTGCCAACAGTTTCCAGGGGAACACTGAAGCTTTCTTT
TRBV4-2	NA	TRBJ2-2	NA	CASTQSLTARELFF	TGTGCCAGCACCCAATCTCTGACCGCCCGGGAGCTGTTTTTT
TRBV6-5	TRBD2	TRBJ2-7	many	CASSSPSGRSYEQYF	TGTGCCAGCAGCTCCCCTAGCGGGAGGTCCTACGAGCAGTACTTC
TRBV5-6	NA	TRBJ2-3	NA	CASSSPGHQLGTDTQYF	TGTGCCAGCAGCTCGCCGGGACACCAACTAGGTACAGATACGCAGTATTTT
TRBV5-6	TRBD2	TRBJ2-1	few	CASSGAGADNEQFF	TGTGCCAGTAGCGGGGCAGGAGCGGACAATGAGCAGTTCTTC
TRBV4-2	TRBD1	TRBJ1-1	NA	CVSTQEYGQGFRTEAFF	TGTGTCAGCACCCAAGAGTACGGACAGGGTTTTCGGACTGAAGCTTTCTTT
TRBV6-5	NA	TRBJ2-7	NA	CASSYSRQPSIYEQYF	TGTGCCAGCAGTTACTCAAGACAGCCCAGCATCTACGAGCAGTACTTC
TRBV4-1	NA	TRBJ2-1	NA	CASSSLGNNSNEQFF	TGCGCCAGCAGCTCACTCGGTAACAACAGCAATGAGCAGTTCTTC
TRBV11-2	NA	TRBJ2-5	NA	CVSSGPHGETQYF	TGTGTCAGCAGCGGACCCCACGGAGAGACCCAGTATTTC
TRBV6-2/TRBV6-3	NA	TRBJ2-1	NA	CVTNPGTYYNEQFF	TGTGTCACGAACCCCGGGACTTACTACAATGAGCAGTTCTTC
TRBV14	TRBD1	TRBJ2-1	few	CANSQEGQGTGYNEQFF	TGTGCCAACAGCCAAGAGGGTCAGGGGACAGGGTACAATGAGCAGTTCTTC
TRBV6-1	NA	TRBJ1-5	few	CATLMDSNSNQPQHF	TGTGCCACCCTGATGGACAGTAATAGCAATCAGCCCCAGCATTTT
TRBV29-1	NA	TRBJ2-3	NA	CSLGVGQRDMQYF	TGCAGCCTTGGGGTGGGACAACGAGATATGCAGTATTTT
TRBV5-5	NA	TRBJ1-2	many	CASSPHPDRTNYGYTF	TGTGCCAGCAGCCCTCACCCGGACAGAACTAACTATGGCTACACCTTC
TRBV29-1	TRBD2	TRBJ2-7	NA	CSAREAFQGEQYF	TGCAGCGCCCGGGAGGCGTTTCAGGGCGAGCAGTACTTC